This TCR beta chain originates from a study of response to subunit inactivated influenza vaccine. V lost 4 bases to trimming and J lost 9 bases; unmatched junction nucleotides: 10. CDR1 SEHNR and CDR2 FQNEAQ come from the germline V gene (reference sequence). The CDR3 contains 15 residues. Details on this clonotype: Its antigen is still unknown.

TCRdb re-derived calls from the RT-PCR reads in MiXCR, one entry per CDR3 protein. The table records about 650,000 distinct CDR3 sequences, approximately 15% of them present only once. Study-wide results and limits: Authors proposed each seasonal influenza vaccination draws in few new T cells.

The material sequenced was PBMCs from blood, taken less than 13 days after vaccination. The gene calls are TRBV7-9 and TRBJ2-1; 9 nucleotides line up with TRBD1. This receptor was obtained from a man aged 45-65 years who received an inactivated influenza vaccine. The CDR3 sequence: CASSSSGTGLREQFF. CDR3 sequence (DNA): TGTGCCAGCAGCTCCTCCGGGACAGGGTTGCGTGAGCAGTTCTTC.